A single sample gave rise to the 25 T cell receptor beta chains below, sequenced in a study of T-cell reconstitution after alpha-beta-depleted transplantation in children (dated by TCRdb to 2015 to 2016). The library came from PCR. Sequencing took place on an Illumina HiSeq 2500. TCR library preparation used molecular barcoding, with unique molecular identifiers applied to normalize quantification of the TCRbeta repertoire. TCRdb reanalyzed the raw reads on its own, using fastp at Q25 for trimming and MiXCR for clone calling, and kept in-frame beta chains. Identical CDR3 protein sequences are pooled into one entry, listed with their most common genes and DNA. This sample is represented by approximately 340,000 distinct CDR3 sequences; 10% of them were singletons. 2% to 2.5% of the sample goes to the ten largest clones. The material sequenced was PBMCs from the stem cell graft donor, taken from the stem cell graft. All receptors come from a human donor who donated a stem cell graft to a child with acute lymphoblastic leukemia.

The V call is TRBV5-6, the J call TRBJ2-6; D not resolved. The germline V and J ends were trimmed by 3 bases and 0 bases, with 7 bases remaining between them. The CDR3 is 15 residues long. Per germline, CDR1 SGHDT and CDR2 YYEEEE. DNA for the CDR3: TGTGCCAGCAGCTCAAGGTTCTCTGGGGCCAACGTCCTGACTTTC. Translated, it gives CASSSRFSGANVLTF.

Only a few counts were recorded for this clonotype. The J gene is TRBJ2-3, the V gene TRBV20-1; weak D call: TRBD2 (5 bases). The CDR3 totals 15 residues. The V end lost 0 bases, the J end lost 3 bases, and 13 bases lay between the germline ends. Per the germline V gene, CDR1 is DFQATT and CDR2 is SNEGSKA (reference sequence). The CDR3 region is CSARDSGMGTDTQYF. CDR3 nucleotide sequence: TGCAGTGCTAGAGACTCGGGGATGGGGACAGATACGCAGTATTTT.

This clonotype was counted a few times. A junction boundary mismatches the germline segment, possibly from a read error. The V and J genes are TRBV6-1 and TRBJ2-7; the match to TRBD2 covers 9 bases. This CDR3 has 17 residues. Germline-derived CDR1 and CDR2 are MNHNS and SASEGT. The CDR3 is CAISEPLAGSSSYEQYF. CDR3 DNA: TGTGCCATCAGTGAACCGCTAGCGGGATCAAGCTCCTACGAGCAGTACTTC.

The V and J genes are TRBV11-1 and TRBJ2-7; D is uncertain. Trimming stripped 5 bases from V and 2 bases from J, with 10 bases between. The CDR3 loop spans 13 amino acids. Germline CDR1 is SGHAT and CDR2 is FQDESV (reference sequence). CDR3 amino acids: CASSPRTPYEQYF. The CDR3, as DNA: TGTGCCAGCAGCCCCCGGACCCCCTACGAGCAGTACTTC.

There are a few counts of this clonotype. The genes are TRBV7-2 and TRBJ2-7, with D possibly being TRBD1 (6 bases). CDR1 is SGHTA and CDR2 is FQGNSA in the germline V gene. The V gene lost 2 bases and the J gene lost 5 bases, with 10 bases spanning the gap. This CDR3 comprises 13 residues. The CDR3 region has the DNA TGTGCCAGCAGCTTAACAGGGCAGGACGAGCAGTACTTC. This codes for CASSLTGQDEQYF.

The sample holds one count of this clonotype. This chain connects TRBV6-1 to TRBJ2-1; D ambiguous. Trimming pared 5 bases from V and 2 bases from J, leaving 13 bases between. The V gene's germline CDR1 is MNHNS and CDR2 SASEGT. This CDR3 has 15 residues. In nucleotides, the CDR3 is TGTGCCAGCAGTCCTGCGGCCCCAACCTACAATGAGCAGTTCTTC. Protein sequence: CASSPAAPTYNEQFF.

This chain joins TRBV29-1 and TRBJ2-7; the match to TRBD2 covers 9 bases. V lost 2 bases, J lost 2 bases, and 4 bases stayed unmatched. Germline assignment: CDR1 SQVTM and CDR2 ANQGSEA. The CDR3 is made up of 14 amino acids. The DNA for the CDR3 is TGCAGCGTTGAAATTAGCGGGAGCCCCTACGAGCAGTACTTC. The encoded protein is CSVEISGSPYEQYF.

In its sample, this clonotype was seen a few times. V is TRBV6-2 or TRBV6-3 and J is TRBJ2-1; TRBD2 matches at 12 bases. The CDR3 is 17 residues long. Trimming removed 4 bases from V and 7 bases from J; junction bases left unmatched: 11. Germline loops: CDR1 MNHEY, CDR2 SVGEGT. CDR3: CASSSDPLAGGLNEQFF. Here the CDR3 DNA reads TGTGCCAGCAGTTCCGATCCTCTAGCGGGAGGGCTTAATGAGCAGTTCTTC.

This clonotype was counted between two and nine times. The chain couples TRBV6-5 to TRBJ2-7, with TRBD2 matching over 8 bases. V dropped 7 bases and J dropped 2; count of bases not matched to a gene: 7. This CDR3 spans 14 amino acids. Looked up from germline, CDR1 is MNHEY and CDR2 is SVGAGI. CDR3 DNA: TGTGCCAGCATTAACGGGGGGGTCGCCTACGAGCAGTACTTC. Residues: CASINGGVAYEQYF.

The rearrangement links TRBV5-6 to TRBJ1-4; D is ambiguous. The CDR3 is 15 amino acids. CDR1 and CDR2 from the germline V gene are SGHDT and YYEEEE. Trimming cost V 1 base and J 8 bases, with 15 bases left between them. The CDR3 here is CASSLSGSSREKLFF. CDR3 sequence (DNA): TGTGCCAGCAGCTTGTCGGGGAGCAGTCGCGAAAAACTGTTTTTT.

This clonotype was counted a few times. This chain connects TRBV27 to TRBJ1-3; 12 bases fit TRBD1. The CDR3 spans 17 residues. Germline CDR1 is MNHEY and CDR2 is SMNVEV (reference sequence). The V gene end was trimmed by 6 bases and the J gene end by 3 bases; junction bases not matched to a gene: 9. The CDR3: CASSPTGTGGFGNTIYF. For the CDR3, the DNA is TGTGCCAGCAGCCCTACCGGGACAGGGGGCTTTGGAAACACCATATATTTT.

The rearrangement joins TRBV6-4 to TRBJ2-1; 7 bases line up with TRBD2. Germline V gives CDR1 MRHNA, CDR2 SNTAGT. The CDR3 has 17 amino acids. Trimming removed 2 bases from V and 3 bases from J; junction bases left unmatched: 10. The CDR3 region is CASSDTFSGPLYNEQFF. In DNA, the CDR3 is TGTGCCAGCAGTGACACGTTTAGCGGGCCTCTCTACAATGAGCAGTTCTTC.

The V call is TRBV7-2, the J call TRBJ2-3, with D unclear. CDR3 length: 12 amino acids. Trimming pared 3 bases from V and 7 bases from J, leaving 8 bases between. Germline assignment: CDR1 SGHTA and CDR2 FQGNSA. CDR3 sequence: CASSLGPNTQYF. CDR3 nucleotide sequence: TGTGCCAGCAGCTTGGGTCCCAATACGCAGTATTTT.

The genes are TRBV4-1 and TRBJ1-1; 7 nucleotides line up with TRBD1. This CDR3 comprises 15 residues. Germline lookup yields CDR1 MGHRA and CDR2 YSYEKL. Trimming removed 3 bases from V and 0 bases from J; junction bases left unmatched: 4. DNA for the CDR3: TGCGCCAGCAGCCAGGCGGGACAGATGAACACTGAAGCTTTCTTT. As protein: CASSQAGQMNTEAFF.

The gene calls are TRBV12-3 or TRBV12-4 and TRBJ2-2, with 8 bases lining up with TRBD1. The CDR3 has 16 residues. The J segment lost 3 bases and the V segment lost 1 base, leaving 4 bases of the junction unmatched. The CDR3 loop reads CASSLGTGLDTGELFF. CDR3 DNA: TGTGCCAGCAGTTTAGGGACAGGGTTGGACACCGGGGAGCTGTTTTTT.

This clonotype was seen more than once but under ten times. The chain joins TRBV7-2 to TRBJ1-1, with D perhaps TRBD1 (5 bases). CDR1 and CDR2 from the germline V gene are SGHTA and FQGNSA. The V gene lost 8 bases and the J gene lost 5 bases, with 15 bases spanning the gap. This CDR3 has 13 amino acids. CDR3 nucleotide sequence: TGTGCCAGCGGGGCTAACGGGAGAACTGAAGCTTTCTTT. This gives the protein CASGANGRTEAFF.

The DNA for the CDR3 is TGTGCCAGCAGTCTAAGACGGGAGGGCTCGCCCCAGCATTTT. This translates into CASSLRREGSPQHF. The chain has TRBV27 and TRBJ1-5; D remains unclear. The germline V gene has CDR1 MNHEY and CDR2 SMNVEV (reference sequence). V gave up 5 bases and J gave up 9 bases, with 17 bases separating them. The CDR3 contains 14 residues.

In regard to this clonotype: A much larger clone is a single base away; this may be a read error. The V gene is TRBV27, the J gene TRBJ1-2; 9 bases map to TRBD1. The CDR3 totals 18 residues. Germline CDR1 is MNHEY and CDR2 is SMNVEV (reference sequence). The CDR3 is CARSSLSGQGSQRYGYTF. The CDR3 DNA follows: TGTGCCCGCAGTTCCCTATCAGGACAGGGGAGCCAGCGCTATGGCTACACCTTC.

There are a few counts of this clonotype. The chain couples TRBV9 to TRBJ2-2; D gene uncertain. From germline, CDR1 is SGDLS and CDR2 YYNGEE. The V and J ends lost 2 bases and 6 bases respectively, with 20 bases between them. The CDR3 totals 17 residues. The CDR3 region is CASSVLDSLEFAGELFF. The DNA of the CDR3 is TGTGCCAGCAGCGTGTTAGACTCACTTGAGTTCGCCGGGGAGCTGTTTTTT.

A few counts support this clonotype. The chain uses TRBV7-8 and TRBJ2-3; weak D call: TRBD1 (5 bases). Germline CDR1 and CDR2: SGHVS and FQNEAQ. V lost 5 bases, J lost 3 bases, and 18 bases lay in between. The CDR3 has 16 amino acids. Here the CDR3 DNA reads TGTGCCAGCAGCCCCTGGCGGCAGGGATGGACAGATACGCAGTATTTT. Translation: CASSPWRQGWTDTQYF.

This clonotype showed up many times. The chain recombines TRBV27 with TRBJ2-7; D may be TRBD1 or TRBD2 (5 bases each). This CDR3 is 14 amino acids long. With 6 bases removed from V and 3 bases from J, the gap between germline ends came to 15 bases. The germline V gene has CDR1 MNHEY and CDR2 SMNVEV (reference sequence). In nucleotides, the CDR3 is TGTGCCAGCAGCTCCAGGGACCTAAACTACGAGCAGTACTTC. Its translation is CASSSRDLNYEQYF.

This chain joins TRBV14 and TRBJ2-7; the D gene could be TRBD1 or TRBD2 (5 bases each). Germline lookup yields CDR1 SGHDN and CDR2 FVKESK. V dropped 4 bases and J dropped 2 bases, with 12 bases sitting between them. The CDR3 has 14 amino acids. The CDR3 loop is CASSPLGATYEQYF. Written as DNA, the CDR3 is TGTGCCAGCAGCCCCCTCGGGGCAACCTACGAGCAGTACTTC. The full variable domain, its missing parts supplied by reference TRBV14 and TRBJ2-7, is EAGVTQFPSHSVIEKGQTVTLRCDPISGHDNLYWYRRVMGKEIKFLLHFVKESKQDESGMPNNRFLAERTGGTYSTLKVQPAELEDSGVYFCASSPLGATYEQYFGPGTRLTVT.

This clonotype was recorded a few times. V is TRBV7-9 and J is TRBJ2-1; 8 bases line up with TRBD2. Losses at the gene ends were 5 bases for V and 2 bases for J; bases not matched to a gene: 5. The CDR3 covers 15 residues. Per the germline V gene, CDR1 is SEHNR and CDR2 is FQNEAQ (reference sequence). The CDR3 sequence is CASSTSSGAYNEQFF. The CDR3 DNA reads TGTGCCAGCAGCACCAGTAGCGGGGCCTACAATGAGCAGTTCTTC.

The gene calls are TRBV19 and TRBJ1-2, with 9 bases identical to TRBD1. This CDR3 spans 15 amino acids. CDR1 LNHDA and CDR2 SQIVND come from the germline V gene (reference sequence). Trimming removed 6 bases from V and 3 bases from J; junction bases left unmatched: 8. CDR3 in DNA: TGTGCCAGTAGCACACAGGGGGCGCGGGACTATGGCTACACCTTC. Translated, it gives CASSTQGARDYGYTF.

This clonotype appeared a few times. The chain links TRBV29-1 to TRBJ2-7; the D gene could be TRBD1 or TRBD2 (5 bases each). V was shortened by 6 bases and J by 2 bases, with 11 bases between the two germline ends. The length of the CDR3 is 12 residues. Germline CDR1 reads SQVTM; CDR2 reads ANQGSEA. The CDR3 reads CSVLGAAYEQYF. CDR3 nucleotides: TGCAGCGTCCTCGGGGCAGCCTACGAGCAGTACTTC.